A single sample gave rise to the 9 T cell receptor beta chains below, sequenced in a study of early T cells in non-severe SARS-CoV-2 infection (dated by TCRdb to the early 2020s). The library was built by means of 5' RACE. For sequencing, a NextSeq 500 was employed. TCRdb reran the public reads through fastp at Q25 and MiXCR, keeping productive beta chains. One record per CDR3 amino acid sequence lists the most common genes and DNA. The sample contains around 50,000 distinct CDR3 sequences, about 7.8% of them found a single time. Jointly, the top ten make up 5.8% of the sample. The sequencing sample was made of whole blood. These receptor sequences come from an adult who was a healthcare worker with PCR-confirmed SARS-CoV-2 infection or an uninfected control (not recorded which).

This clonotype showed up many times. This chain connects TRBV11-2 to TRBJ1-3; D not resolved. The CDR3 loop spans 13 amino acids. V shed 9 bases and J shed 0 bases, with 9 bases lying between them. Per germline, CDR1 SGHAT and CDR2 FQNNGV. In DNA, the CDR3 is TGTGCCAGTTCGGTGAGCTCTGGAAACACCATATATTTT. It is translated as CASSVSSGNTIYF.

This clonotype was observed many times. The V and J genes are TRBV27 and TRBJ1-2, with 8 bases lining up with TRBD1. Losses at the gene ends were 2 bases for V and 7 bases for J; bases not matched to a gene: 3. This CDR3 spans 13 amino acids. From germline, CDR1 is MNHEY and CDR2 SMNVEV (reference sequence). CDR3 in DNA: TGTGCCAGCAGTTTAACAGGGGGGATTGGCTACACCTTC. Translation gives CASSLTGGIGYTF.

This clonotype was seen a handful of times. This chain uses TRBV19 with TRBJ2-1; 9 nucleotides match TRBD1. This CDR3 spans 14 amino acids. Trimming took 6 bases from V and 5 from J; bases not matched to a gene: 5. Germline assignment: CDR1 LNHDA and CDR2 SQIVND (reference sequence). CDR3 DNA: TGTGCCAGTAGCCGGGACAGGGATAACAATGAGCAGTTCTTC. Translation: CASSRDRDNNEQFF.

This clonotype was seen repeatedly, ten times or more. The chain uses TRBV29-1 and TRBJ1-2, with D maybe TRBD1 (5 bases). The V and J ends lost 6 bases and 5 bases respectively, with 13 bases between them. CDR1 and CDR2 (germline): SQVTM, ANQGSEA. The CDR3 is made up of 12 amino acids. CDR3 region: CSVWGDRYGYTF. The CDR3 DNA reads TGCAGCGTATGGGGGGATAGGTATGGCTACACCTTC.

This clonotype was recorded many times. V and J are TRBV9 and TRBJ1-6; 7 bases line up with TRBD1. Germline V lookup: CDR1 SGDLS, CDR2 YYNGEE. The length of the CDR3 is 17 residues. The V and J ends lost 0 bases and 8 bases, in that order; junction bases with no gene match: 11. DNA of the CDR3: TGTGCCAGCAGCGTAGGTGATGGGGACAGCGGTTATTCACCCCTCCACTTT. It is translated as CASSVGDGDSGYSPLHF.

This clonotype was recorded at least ten times. The DNA of the CDR3 is TGTGCCACCAGTGATGGGATGAACACCGGGGAGCTGTTTTTT. Translation: CATSDGMNTGELFF. The chain carries TRBV24-1 and TRBJ2-2; D call uncertain. There are 14 residues in the CDR3. Germline loops: CDR1 KGHDR, CDR2 SFDVKD. V lost 3 bases to trimming and J lost 1 base, with 5 bases between them.

This clonotype appeared many times. The V and J genes are TRBV5-1 and TRBJ1-1; D remains unclear. V lost 0 bases to trimming and J lost 4 bases, with 4 bases between them. The germline V gene encodes CDR1 SGHRS and CDR2 YFSETQ. CDR3 length: 12 residues. The CDR3 loop reads CASSLEATEAFF. The CDR3 DNA reads TGCGCCAGCAGCTTGGAGGCCACTGAAGCTTTCTTT.

The chain employs TRBV19 and TRBJ2-1; TRBD2 matches at 12 bases. The CDR3 covers 16 residues. Germline V gene data show CDR1 as LNHDA and CDR2 as SQIVND (reference sequence). With V trimmed by 1 base and J by 8 bases, 6 bases remained unmatched. For the CDR3, the DNA is TGTGCCAGTAGTATAGCCAGACTAGCGGGGGCCGATGAGCAGTTCTTC. This gives the protein CASSIARLAGADEQFF.

This clonotype was observed at least ten times. Written as DNA, the CDR3 is TGTGCCAGCAGTGACCCTCGGGGCACTTCAAGAAACACCATATATTTT. The encoded protein is CASSDPRGTSRNTIYF. J is TRBJ1-3 and V is TRBV12-3 or TRBV12-4, with D possibly matching TRBD1 (5 bases). Trimming cost V 5 bases and J 5 bases, with 19 bases left between them. This CDR3 has 16 amino acids.